The rows below give T cell receptor beta chains drawn from one sample of a study of cytomegalovirus exposure and HLA in healthy donors. Some clones are missing from TCRdb's copy, which holds only in-frame ones; the method was immunoSEQ multiplex PCR. The sample contains 100,000 to 150,000 clones, approximately 79% of which appear only once. The sample consisted of PBMCs. The receptors derive from a man younger than 45 in good health and CMV-seronegative. Each CDR3 is given with its conserved first and last residue. Fields, in order: CDR3 protein, CDR3 DNA, D gene, J gene, clone size, V gene. D genes are given only for firm matches. Clone size is given for some rows only: seen once, a few or many times, or a class if the clone is expanded.

CDR3: CASSLSPSSGNTIYF
DNA: TGCGCCAGCAGCTTGAGCCCGAGCTCTGGAAACACCATATATTTT
D: NA
J: TRBJ1-3
size: once
V: TRBV5-1

CDR3: CASSVDGRGFSGNTIYF
DNA: TGTGCCAGCAGCGTCGATGGGCGGGGATTTTCTGGAAACACCATATATTTT
D: NA
J: TRBJ1-3
size: NA
V: TRBV11-2

CDR3: CAWTEGRGWTEAFF
DNA: TGTGCCTGGACAGAAGGGAGGGGGTGGACTGAAGCTTTCTTT
D: NA
J: TRBJ1-1
size: NA
V: TRBV30

CDR3: CASSLGLTLAGYNEQFF
DNA: TGTGCCAGCAGCTTAGGGCTAACACTAGCGGGATACAATGAGCAGTTCTTC
D: TRBD2
J: TRBJ2-1
size: NA
V: TRBV7-3

CDR3: CASSQDPGGSPLHF
DNA: TGTGCCAGCAGCCAAGATCCCGGAGGTTCACCCCTCCACTTT
D: NA
J: TRBJ1-6
size: NA
V: TRBV4-2

CDR3: CASKGGVNQPQHF
DNA: TGTGCCAGCAAGGGGGGGGTCAATCAGCCCCAGCATTTT
D: NA
J: TRBJ1-5
size: NA
V: TRBV6-5

CDR3: CASSLEPRSYEQYF
DNA: TGCGCCAGCAGCTTGGAGCCTCGCTCCTACGAGCAGTACTTC
D: NA
J: TRBJ2-7
size: few
V: TRBV5-1

CDR3: CASSVAGAAYEQYF
DNA: TGTGCCAGCAGCGTAGCTGGGGCCGCCTACGAGCAGTACTTC
D: NA
J: TRBJ2-7
size: NA
V: TRBV9

CDR3: CASSSTRGRNTGELFF
DNA: TGTGCCAGCAGCTCCACCAGGGGGCGTAACACCGGGGAGCTGTTTTTT
D: TRBD1
J: TRBJ2-2
size: NA
V: TRBV14

CDR3: CASSLGRQETQYF
DNA: TGTGCCAGCAGTTTAGGGAGACAAGAGACCCAGTACTTC
D: NA
J: TRBJ2-5
size: NA
V: TRBV6-5

CDR3: CASTWDRNYGYTF
DNA: TGTGCCAGCACTTGGGACAGGAACTATGGCTACACCTTC
D: TRBD1
J: TRBJ1-2
size: NA
V: TRBV5-4

CDR3: CASTPQRVMNTEAFF
DNA: TGTGCCAGCACCCCCCAGCGGGTCATGAACACTGAAGCTTTCTTT
D: NA
J: TRBJ1-1
size: NA
V: TRBV7-6

CDR3: CASSHPTGATEAFF
DNA: TGCGCCAGCAGCCACCCGACAGGTGCCACTGAAGCTTTCTTT
D: NA
J: TRBJ1-1
size: NA
V: TRBV5-1

CDR3: CASSHPDRAVSGNTIYF
DNA: TGCGCCAGCAGCCATCCGGACAGGGCTGTCTCTGGAAACACCATATATTTT
D: TRBD1
J: TRBJ1-3
size: NA
V: TRBV4-3

CDR3: CASSFGGGTDTQYF
DNA: TGTGCCAGTAGTTTTGGGGGGGGCACAGATACGCAGTATTTT
D: TRBD2
J: TRBJ2-3
size: few
V: TRBV19

CDR3: CAGQLQGAGANVLTF
DNA: TGTGCCGGGCAACTACAGGGAGCTGGGGCCAACGTCCTGACTTTC
D: NA
J: TRBJ2-6
size: NA
V: TRBV6-1

CDR3: CATSRDTRRTGFYQPQHF
DNA: TGTGCCACCAGCAGAGATACCAGAAGGACAGGGTTTTATCAGCCCCAGCATTTT
D: TRBD1
J: TRBJ1-5
size: NA
V: TRBV15

CDR3: CASSEGTGSSYEQYF
DNA: TGCGCCAGCAGCGAAGGGACAGGGAGCTCCTACGAGCAGTACTTC
D: TRBD1
J: TRBJ2-7
size: NA
V: TRBV4-3

CDR3: CASSQDRGKAYEQYF
DNA: TGTGCCAGCAGCCAGGACAGGGGAAAAGCCTACGAGCAGTACTTC
D: TRBD1
J: TRBJ2-7
size: once
V: TRBV6-5

CDR3: CASSLGQNNQPQHF
DNA: TGTGCCAGCAGTTTGGGACAGAACAATCAGCCCCAGCATTTT
D: TRBD1
J: TRBJ1-5
size: NA
V: TRBV28

CDR3: CASSLVRNTGELFF
DNA: TGTGCCAGCAGCTTAGTAAGGAACACCGGGGAGCTGTTTTTT
D: NA
J: TRBJ2-2
size: NA
V: TRBV6-5

CDR3: CASSPAMDSGVYGYTF
DNA: TGTGCCAGCTCACCAGCCATGGACAGTGGGGTCTATGGCTACACCTTC
D: NA
J: TRBJ1-2
size: NA
V: TRBV18

CDR3: CAWSLTRNTGELFF
DNA: TGTGCCTGGAGTTTAACCAGAAACACCGGGGAGCTGTTTTTT
D: NA
J: TRBJ2-2
size: few
V: TRBV30

CDR3: CASSLGQGVDTQYF
DNA: TGCGCCAGCAGCTTGGGACAGGGGGTAGATACGCAGTATTTT
D: TRBD1
J: TRBJ2-3
size: NA
V: TRBV5-1

CDR3: CASSTGTAPPNYGYTF
DNA: TGTGCCAGTAGTACCGGGACAGCCCCCCCTAACTATGGCTACACCTTC
D: TRBD1
J: TRBJ1-2
size: NA
V: TRBV19

CDR3: CASSLGGGSDSPLHF
DNA: TGTGCCAGCAGCCTTGGGGGAGGGTCTGATTCACCCCTCCACTTT
D: NA
J: TRBJ1-6
size: NA
V: TRBV7-2

CDR3: CASSSNPGLANYGYTF
DNA: TGCGCCAGCAGCTCCAACCCGGGGTTAGCTAACTATGGCTACACCTTC
D: NA
J: TRBJ1-2
size: NA
V: TRBV5-1

CDR3: CASSMALGLGDTYNEQFF
DNA: TGTGCCAGTAGTATGGCCCTGGGACTAGGGGATACCTACAATGAGCAGTTCTTC
D: TRBD2
J: TRBJ2-1
size: few
V: TRBV19

CDR3: CASSEGRTSGQYEQYF
DNA: TGCGCCAGCAGTGAGGGGAGGACTAGCGGGCAATACGAGCAGTACTTC
D: TRBD2
J: TRBJ2-7
size: NA
V: TRBV10-2

CDR3: CASSLGGEETQYF
DNA: TGTGCCAGCAGCCTGGGGGGTGAAGAGACCCAGTACTTC
D: NA
J: TRBJ2-5
size: NA
V: TRBV7-3

CDR3: CASSFQGARGNTIYF
DNA: TGTGCCAGCAGCTTCCAGGGGGCTCGTGGAAACACCATATATTTT
D: TRBD1
J: TRBJ1-3
size: few
V: TRBV9

CDR3: CASSYSGGVDTEAFF
DNA: TGTGCCAGCAGTTACTCTGGGGGGGTCGACACTGAAGCTTTCTTT
D: NA
J: TRBJ1-1
size: once
V: TRBV6-5

CDR3: CASWGRGHTSYNEQFF
DNA: TGCGCCAGCTGGGGGCGGGGGCACACCTCCTACAATGAGCAGTTCTTC
D: NA
J: TRBJ2-1
size: NA
V: TRBV5-1

CDR3: CASSLLSSGGSDEQFF
DNA: TGTGCCAGCAGTTTACTATCTAGCGGGGGCTCCGATGAGCAGTTCTTC
D: TRBD2
J: TRBJ2-1
size: NA
V: TRBV28

CDR3: CATSRGLAGGNEQFF
DNA: TGTGCCACCAGCAGAGGGCTAGCGGGGGGCAATGAGCAGTTCTTC
D: TRBD2
J: TRBJ2-1
size: few
V: TRBV15

CDR3: CASSVASSSEQYF
DNA: TGTGCCAGCAGCGTGGCTAGCTCGTCCGAGCAGTACTTC
D: NA
J: TRBJ2-7
size: NA
V: TRBV6-1

CDR3: CASSSYSNQPQHF
DNA: TGCGCCAGCAGCTCTTATAGCAATCAGCCCCAGCATTTT
D: NA
J: TRBJ1-5
size: NA
V: TRBV5-1

CDR3: CASSFQGWETQYF
DNA: TGTGCCAGCAGCTTTCAGGGTTGGGAGACCCAGTACTTC
D: NA
J: TRBJ2-5
size: NA
V: TRBV7-6

CDR3: CATSRLGEVGSNQPQHF
DNA: TGTGCCACCAGCAGACTAGGAGAGGTTGGGAGCAATCAGCCCCAGCATTTT
D: NA
J: TRBJ1-5
size: NA
V: TRBV15

CDR3: CASSQGQGPSYEQYF
DNA: TGTGCCAGCAGCCAGGGACAGGGGCCTTCCTACGAGCAGTACTTC
D: TRBD1
J: TRBJ2-7
size: NA
V: TRBV7-2

CDR3: CASRRGTGGNQPQHF
DNA: TGCGCCAGCAGGCGTGGGACAGGGGGGAATCAGCCCCAGCATTTT
D: TRBD1
J: TRBJ1-5
size: NA
V: TRBV5-1

CDR3: CASSTGQRGTEAFF
DNA: TGTGCCAGCAGCACAGGGCAAAGGGGTACTGAAGCTTTCTTT
D: NA
J: TRBJ1-1
size: NA
V: TRBV9

CDR3: CASSLSGVTDTQYF
DNA: TGTGCCAGCAGTTTGTCGGGGGTGACAGATACGCAGTATTTT
D: NA
J: TRBJ2-3
size: NA
V: TRBV2

CDR3: CASSPLTGIAEQFF
DNA: TGTGCCAGCAGTCCGCTGACAGGGATTGCTGAGCAGTTCTTC
D: TRBD1
J: TRBJ2-1
size: NA
V: TRBV28

CDR3: CASSFMASGGSYNEQFF
DNA: TGTGCCAGCAGCTTTATGGCTAGCGGGGGCTCCTACAATGAGCAGTTCTTC
D: TRBD2
J: TRBJ2-1
size: once
V: TRBV5-4

CDR3: CASSDPTGRAYEQYF
DNA: TGTGCCAGCAGTGATCCCACAGGGAGAGCCTACGAGCAGTACTTC
D: NA
J: TRBJ2-7
size: NA
V: TRBV2

CDR3: CASLGRPRVYGYTF
DNA: TGTGCCAGCTTAGGCAGACCGAGGGTCTATGGCTACACCTTC
D: NA
J: TRBJ1-2
size: few
V: TRBV6-5

CDR3: CASSLSGDPEQYF
DNA: TGCGCCAGCAGCCTGTCGGGGGACCCCGAGCAGTACTTC
D: NA
J: TRBJ2-7
size: once
V: TRBV5-1

CDR3: CASSGYLWAGKNTEAFF
DNA: TGTGCCAGCAGTGGCTATCTTTGGGCGGGAAAGAACACTGAAGCTTTCTTT
D: NA
J: TRBJ1-1
size: NA
V: TRBV2

CDR3: CASSLRGQGNTIYF
DNA: TGTGCCAGCAGCTTGCGGGGGCAAGGAAACACCATATATTTT
D: NA
J: TRBJ1-3
size: once
V: TRBV7-9

CDR3: CASSAQAGGNTGELFF
DNA: TGTGCCAGCAGCGCCCAGGCGGGGGGGAACACCGGGGAGCTGTTTTTT
D: TRBD2
J: TRBJ2-2
size: NA
V: TRBV7-3

CDR3: CATSRETLSNQPQHF
DNA: TGTGCCACCAGCAGAGAAACATTGAGCAATCAGCCCCAGCATTTT
D: NA
J: TRBJ1-5
size: once
V: TRBV15

CDR3: CASSWANSPLHF
DNA: TGTGCCAGCAGCTGGGCTAATTCACCCCTCCACTTT
D: NA
J: TRBJ1-6
size: NA
V: TRBV7-2

CDR3: CASSEESGQGSVKLFF
DNA: TGTGCCAGCAGTGAGGAGTCGGGACAGGGATCGGTAAAACTGTTTTTT
D: TRBD1
J: TRBJ1-4
size: medium-sized
V: TRBV6-1

CDR3: CASSPGLAGRTRTDTQYF
DNA: TGCGCCAGCAGCCCGGGACTAGCGGGGAGAACACGCACAGATACGCAGTATTTT
D: TRBD2
J: TRBJ2-3
size: NA
V: TRBV5-1

CDR3: CASSQTGGGLNTEAFF
DNA: TGTGCCAGCTCACAGACAGGGGGAGGTTTGAACACTGAAGCTTTCTTT
D: TRBD1
J: TRBJ1-1
size: NA
V: TRBV18

CDR3: CASSEARVGGNF
DNA: TGTGCCAGCAGTGAAGCGCGGGTCGGGGGGAACTTC
D: TRBD2
J: TRBJ2-5
size: NA
V: TRBV2

CDR3: CASSLVVGDKTETQYF
DNA: TGCGCCAGCAGCTTGGTCGTCGGCGACAAGACGGAGACCCAGTACTTC
D: NA
J: TRBJ2-5
size: NA
V: TRBV5-1

CDR3: CASSLFGITPGATDTQYF
DNA: TGTGCCAGCAGCTTATTTGGGATCACCCCGGGAGCCACAGATACGCAGTATTTT
D: NA
J: TRBJ2-3
size: NA
V: TRBV7-9